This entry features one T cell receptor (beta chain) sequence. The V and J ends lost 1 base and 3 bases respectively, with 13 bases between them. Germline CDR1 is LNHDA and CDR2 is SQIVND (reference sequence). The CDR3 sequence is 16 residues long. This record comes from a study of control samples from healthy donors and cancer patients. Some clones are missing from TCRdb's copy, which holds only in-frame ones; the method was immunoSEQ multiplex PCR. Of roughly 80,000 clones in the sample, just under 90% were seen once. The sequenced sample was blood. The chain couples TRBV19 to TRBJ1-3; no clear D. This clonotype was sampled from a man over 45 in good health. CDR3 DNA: TGTGCCAGTAGTATAGTTTCGCTCCGGGGTGGAAACACCATATATTTT. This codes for CASSIVSLRGGNTIYF.